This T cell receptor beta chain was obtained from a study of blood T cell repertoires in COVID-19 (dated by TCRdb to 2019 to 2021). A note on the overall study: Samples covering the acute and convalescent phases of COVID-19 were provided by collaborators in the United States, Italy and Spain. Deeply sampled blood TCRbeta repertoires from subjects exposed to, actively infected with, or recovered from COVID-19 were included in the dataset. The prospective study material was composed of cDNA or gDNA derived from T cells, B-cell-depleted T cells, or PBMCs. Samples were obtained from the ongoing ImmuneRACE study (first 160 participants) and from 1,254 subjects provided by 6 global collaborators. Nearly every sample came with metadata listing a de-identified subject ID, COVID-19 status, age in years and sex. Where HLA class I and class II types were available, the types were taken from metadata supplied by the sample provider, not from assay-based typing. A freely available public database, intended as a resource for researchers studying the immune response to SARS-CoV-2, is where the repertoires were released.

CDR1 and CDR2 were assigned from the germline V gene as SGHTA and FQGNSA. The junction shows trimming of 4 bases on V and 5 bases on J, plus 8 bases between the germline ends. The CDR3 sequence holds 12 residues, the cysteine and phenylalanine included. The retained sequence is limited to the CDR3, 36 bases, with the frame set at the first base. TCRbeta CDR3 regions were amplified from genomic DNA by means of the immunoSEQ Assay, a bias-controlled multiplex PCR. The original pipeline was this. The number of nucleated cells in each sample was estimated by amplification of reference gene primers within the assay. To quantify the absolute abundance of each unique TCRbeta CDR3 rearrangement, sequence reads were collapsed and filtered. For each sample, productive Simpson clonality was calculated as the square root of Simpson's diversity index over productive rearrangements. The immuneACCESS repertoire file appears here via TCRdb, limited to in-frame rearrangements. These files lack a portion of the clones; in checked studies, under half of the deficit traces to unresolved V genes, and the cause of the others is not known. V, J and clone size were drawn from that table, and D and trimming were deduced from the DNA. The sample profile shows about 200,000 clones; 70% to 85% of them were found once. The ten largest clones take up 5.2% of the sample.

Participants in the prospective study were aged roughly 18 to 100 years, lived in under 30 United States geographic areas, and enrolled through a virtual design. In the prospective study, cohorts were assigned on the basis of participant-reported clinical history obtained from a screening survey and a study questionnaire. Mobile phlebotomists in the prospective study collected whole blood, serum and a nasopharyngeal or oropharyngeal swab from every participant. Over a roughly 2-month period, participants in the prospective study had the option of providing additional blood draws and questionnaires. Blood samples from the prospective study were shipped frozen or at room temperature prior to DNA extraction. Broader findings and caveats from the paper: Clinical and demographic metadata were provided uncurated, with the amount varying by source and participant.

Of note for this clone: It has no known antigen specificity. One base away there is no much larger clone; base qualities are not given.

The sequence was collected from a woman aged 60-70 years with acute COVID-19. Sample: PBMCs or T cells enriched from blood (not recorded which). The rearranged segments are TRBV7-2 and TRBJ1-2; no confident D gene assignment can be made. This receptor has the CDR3 CASSSGGYGYTF. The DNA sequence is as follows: TGTGCCAGCAGCTCGGGAGGGTATGGCTACACCTTC.